This T cell receptor (beta chain) appears in the sequencing data of a study of graft-versus-host responses after intestinal transplantation. A note on this clone: No antigen is known for it.

Study-level findings and limits: Allografts of one patient group, those with graft-donor T cell macrochimerism, had high graft-versus-host to host-versus-graft clonal ratios.

Data came from immunoSEQ multiplex PCR; TCRdb stores just in-frame clones and leaves some out. The sample comprises about 9,200 clones, roughly 89% of which are singletons, and under 2.5% rests with the top ten. Trimming removed 7 bases from V and 2 bases from J, with 17 bases in between. The CDR3 totals 15 residues. Germline-derived CDR1 and CDR2 are MNHEY and SMNVEV (reference sequence). This receptor was identified in a human patient who received an intestinal transplant, so some T cells may come from the graft donor. The chain joins TRBV27 to TRBJ1-1, with TRBD1 as a possible D gene (5 bases). The sample was PBMCs, taken just over 42 days after intestinal transplant. CDR3 sequence: CASTPQGRDNTEAFF. As DNA, the CDR3 is TGTGCCAGCACCCCCCAGGGCAGGGATAACACTGAAGCTTTCTTT.